This T cell receptor (beta chain) was identified during a study of Graves' ophthalmopathy and Graves' hyperthyroidism. Amplification from RNA transcripts yielded the TCR beta CDR3 regions. An opening RT-PCR round employed HTBI primers and preceded a second-round multiplex PCR. TCRdb re-called the multiplex PCR reads through MiXCR, storing one row per CDR3 protein. The profile shows under 250,000 distinct CDR3 sequences, roughly 21% of them singletons. Many counts were recorded for this clonotype. Its antigen is currently unknown. Regarding the study as a whole: The majority of expanded thyroid clonotypes above 0.001 frequency also occurred in blood. A model of 13 signatures distinguished ophthalmopathy from stable hyperthyroidism at 85% to 90% sensitivity and roughly 81% specificity.

V lost 1 base, J lost 4 bases, and 1 base stayed unmatched. Germline assignment: CDR1 SEHNR and CDR2 FQNEAQ (reference sequence). CDR3 length equals 14 residues. This sequence was found in a woman between 50 and 59 years old with Graves' ophthalmopathy. Sequencing used peripheral blood. The chain is built from TRBV7-9 and TRBJ1-2; TRBD1 agrees at 9 bases. CDR3 sequence reads: CASSLGDRVYGYTF. The CDR3 coding sequence is TGTGCCAGCAGCTTAGGGGACAGGGTCTATGGCTACACCTTC.